Here is one T cell receptor (beta chain) with its context. Its antigen is unidentified. The data were obtained in a study of cytomegalovirus exposure and HLA in healthy donors. Background on the study: A prior analysis found 117 million unique TCR beta sequences from about 179 million T cells. The early release's HLA-typed donors yielded 65 million to 85 million unique TCRs. Findings and caveats of the study: In the analysis, some V segments, TRBV6-2 and TRBV6-3 included, were excluded as indistinguishable.

Amplification used 60 Vbeta primers and 13 Jbeta primers. Profiling relied on immunoSEQ multiplex PCR, and the TCRdb table lists in-frame clones only, not all of them. The sample carries some 150,000 clones, roughly 78% recorded once. CDR1 is SNHLY and CDR2 is FYNNEI in the germline V gene. V lost 5 bases and J 1 base, leaving 14 bases between the germline ends. This CDR3 spans 15 amino acids. The receptor comes from a man aged 50-59 years in good health and CMV-seropositive. The chain is built from TRBV2 and TRBJ1-1, with D possibly matching TRBD1 (6 bases). Material for sequencing was PBMCs. CDR3 DNA sequence: TGTGCCAGCAGTAAAACGACAGGTTCGAACACTGAAGCTTTCTTT. The encoded protein is CASSKTTGSNTEAFF.